This T cell receptor (beta chain) comes out of a study of blood T cell repertoires in COVID-19. V was shortened by 5 bases and J by 4 bases, with 9 bases between the two germline ends. The length of the CDR3 is 13 residues. Germline lookup yields CDR1 SGHNT and CDR2 YENEEA. Clones were sequenced by immunoSEQ multiplex PCR, and TCRdb holds only the in-frame ones, with some missing. Of 120,000 or so clones in the sample, approximately 85% were seen once. This TCR derives from a man in his thirties or forties with COVID-19, enrolled during active disease. The chain links TRBV11-3 to TRBJ1-5, with unresolved D. Sequencing input: peripheral blood. The CDR3 sequence: CASSIQSNQPQHF. CDR3 bases: TGTGCCAGCAGCATACAATCTAATCAGCCCCAGCATTTT.